This T cell receptor (beta chain) was observed in a study of monozygotic twins with inflammatory bowel disease. Whole-study findings and limits: The data gave no support to a single strong IBD-associated signal or clonotype. Limited power may explain why concordant and discordant twins showed no difference in repertoire similarity.

Germline lookup yields CDR1 SEHNR and CDR2 FQNEAQ (reference sequence). There are 15 residues in the CDR3. Points on this clonotype: What it binds is not known.

Per sample, reverse transcription was split into eight reactions. Researchers used template switching to add UMIs featuring a 6-nucleotide sample barcode. TCRdb reprocessed the 5' RACE reads, with one entry per CDR3 protein and no DNA. Recorded for this sample: fewer than 550,000 distinct CDR3 sequences. Sequenced: blood. The sequence was collected from a human donor with ulcerative colitis or Crohn's disease, or a healthy co-twin of an affected twin (not recorded which). This sequence joins TRBV7-9 and TRBJ2-1; TCRdb returns TRBD2, unconfirmable since there is no DNA. The CDR3 loop is CASSPGLGNYNEQLF.